This paragraph covers one T cell receptor beta chain sequence. Its antigen is still unknown. PCR was performed a second time for about 7 to 12 cycles using a sample-barcoded 5' primer and a J-beta primer mix. TCRdb re-derived calls from the 5' RACE reads in MiXCR, one entry per CDR3 protein. The sample shows about 1,400,000 distinct CDR3 sequences, around 59% of them seen only once. The data were taken from a study of blood T cells in healthy people across ages. Regarding the study as a whole: It was not possible, with unsorted PBMCs, to conclusively compare naive and antigen-experienced cells. Comparison with aged donors showed that long-lived donors had more naive CD4+ cells and higher diversity. Significant beta diversity loss was already apparent by age roughly 43, declining roughly linearly.

Germline CDR1 and CDR2: LNHNV and YYDKDF (reference sequence). The length of the CDR3 is 12 residues. The sequence was obtained from a man aged 18-30 years in good health. The gene calls are TRBV15 and TRBJ2-4; D is possibly TRBD1 (6 bases). The DNA end favors TRBJ2-7, so the J call may be wrong. The material sequenced was blood. The CDR3 spells CATSTRGYEQYF. CDR3 in DNA: TGTGCCACCAGCACCAGGGGTTACGAGCAGTACTTC.